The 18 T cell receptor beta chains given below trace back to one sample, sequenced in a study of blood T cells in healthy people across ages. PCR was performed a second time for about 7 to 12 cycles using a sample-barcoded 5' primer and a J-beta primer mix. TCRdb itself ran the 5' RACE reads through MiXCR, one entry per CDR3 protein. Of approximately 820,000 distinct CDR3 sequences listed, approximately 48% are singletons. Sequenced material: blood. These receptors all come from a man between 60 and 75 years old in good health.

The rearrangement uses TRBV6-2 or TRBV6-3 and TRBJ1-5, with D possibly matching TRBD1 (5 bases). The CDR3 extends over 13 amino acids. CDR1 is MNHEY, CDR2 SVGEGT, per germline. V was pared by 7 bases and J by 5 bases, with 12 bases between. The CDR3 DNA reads TGTGCCAGCACCCCATGGGGGGATCAGCCCCAGCATTTT. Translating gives CASTPWGDQPQHF.

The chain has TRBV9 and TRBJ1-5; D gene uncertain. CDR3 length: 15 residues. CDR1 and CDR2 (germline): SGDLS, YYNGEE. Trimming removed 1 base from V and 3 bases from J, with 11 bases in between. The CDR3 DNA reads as TGTGCCAGCAGCGTATCTGATTATCCCAATCAGCCCCAGCATTTT. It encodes CASSVSDYPNQPQHF.

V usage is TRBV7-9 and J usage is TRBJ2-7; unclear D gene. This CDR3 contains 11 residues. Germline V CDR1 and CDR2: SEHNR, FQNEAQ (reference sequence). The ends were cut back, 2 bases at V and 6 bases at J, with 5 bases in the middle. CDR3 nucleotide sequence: TGTGCCAGCAGCTTATCACGCGAGCAGTACTTC. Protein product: CASSLSREQYF.

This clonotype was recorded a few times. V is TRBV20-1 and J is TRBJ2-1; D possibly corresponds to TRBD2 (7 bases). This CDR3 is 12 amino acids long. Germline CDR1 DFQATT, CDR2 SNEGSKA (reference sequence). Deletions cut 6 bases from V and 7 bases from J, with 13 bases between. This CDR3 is CSAKGGGNEQFF. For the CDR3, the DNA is TGCAGTGCAAAGGGGGGGGGTAATGAGCAGTTCTTC.

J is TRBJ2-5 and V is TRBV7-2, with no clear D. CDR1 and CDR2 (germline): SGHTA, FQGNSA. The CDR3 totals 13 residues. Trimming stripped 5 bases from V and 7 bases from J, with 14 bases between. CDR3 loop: CASSHDGYRTQYF. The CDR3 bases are TGTGCCAGCAGCCATGACGGGTATCGGACCCAGTACTTC.

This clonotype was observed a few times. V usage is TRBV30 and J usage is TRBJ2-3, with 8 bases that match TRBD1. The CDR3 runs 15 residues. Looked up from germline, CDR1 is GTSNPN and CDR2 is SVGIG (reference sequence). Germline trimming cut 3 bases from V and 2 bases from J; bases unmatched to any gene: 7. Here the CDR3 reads CAWRETGAFTDTQYF. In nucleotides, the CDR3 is TGTGCCTGGAGGGAGACAGGGGCCTTCACAGATACGCAGTATTTT.

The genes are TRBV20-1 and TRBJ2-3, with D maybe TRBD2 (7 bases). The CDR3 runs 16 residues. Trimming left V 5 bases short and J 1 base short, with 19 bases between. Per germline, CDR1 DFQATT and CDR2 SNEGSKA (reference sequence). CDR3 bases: TGCAGTGCTGGACCAAACCGGGGGGCACGCACAGATACGCAGTATTTT. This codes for CSAGPNRGARTDTQYF.

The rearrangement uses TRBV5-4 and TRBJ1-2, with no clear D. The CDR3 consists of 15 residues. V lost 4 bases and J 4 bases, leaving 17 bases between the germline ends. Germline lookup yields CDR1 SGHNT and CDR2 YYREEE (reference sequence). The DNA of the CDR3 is TGTGCCAGCAGCGCGGCTAGGGAGGTACGCTATGGCTACACCTTC. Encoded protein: CASSAAREVRYGYTF. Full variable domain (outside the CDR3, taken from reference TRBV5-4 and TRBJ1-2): ETGVTQSPTHLIKTRGQQVTLRCSSQSGHNTVSWYQQALGQGPQFIFQYYREEENGRGNFPPRFSGLQFPNYSSELNVNALELDDSALYLCASSAAREVRYGYTFGSGTRLTVV.

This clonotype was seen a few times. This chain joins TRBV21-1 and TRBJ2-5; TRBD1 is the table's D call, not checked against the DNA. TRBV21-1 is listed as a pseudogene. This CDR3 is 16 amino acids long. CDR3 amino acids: CASSKGPVGKGETQYF. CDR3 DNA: TGTGCCAGCAGCAAAGGCCCCGTTGGCAAAGGAGAGACCCAGTACTTC.

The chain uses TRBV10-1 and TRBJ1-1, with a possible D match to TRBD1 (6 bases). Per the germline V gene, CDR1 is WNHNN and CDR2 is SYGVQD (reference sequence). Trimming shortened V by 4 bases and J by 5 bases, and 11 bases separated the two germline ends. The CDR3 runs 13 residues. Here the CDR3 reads CASSARGFTEAFF. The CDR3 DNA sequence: TGCGCCAGCAGTGCTAGGGGGTTTACTGAAGCTTTCTTT.

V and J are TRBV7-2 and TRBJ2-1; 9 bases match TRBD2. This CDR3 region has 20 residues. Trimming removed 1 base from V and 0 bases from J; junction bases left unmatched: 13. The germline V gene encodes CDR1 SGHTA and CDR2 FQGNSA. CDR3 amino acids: CASSLGRASGGPSSYNEQFF. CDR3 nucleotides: TGTGCCAGCAGCTTAGGTCGGGCGAGCGGGGGGCCTAGCTCCTACAATGAGCAGTTCTTC.

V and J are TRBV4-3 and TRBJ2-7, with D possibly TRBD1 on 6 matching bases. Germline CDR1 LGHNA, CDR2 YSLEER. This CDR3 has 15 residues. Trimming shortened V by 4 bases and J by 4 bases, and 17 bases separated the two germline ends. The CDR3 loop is CASSPRNMTGYEQYF. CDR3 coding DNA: TGCGCCAGCAGCCCTCGGAATATGACAGGTTACGAGCAGTACTTC.

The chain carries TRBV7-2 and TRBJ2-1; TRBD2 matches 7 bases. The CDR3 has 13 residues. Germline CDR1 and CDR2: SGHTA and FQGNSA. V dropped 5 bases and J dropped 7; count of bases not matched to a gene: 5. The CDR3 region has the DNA TGTGCCAGCAGCCCGACCGGGGGGAATGAGCAGTTCTTC. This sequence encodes CASSPTGGNEQFF.

This CDR3 is CASSQDRENTIYF. For the CDR3, the DNA is TGCGCCAGCAGCCAAGATAGGGAAAACACCATATATTTT. The V gene is TRBV4-3, the J gene TRBJ1-3; no firm D call. This CDR3 spans 13 amino acids. In germline, CDR1 is LGHNA, CDR2 YSLEER. Trimming pared 0 bases from V and 6 bases from J, leaving 6 bases between.

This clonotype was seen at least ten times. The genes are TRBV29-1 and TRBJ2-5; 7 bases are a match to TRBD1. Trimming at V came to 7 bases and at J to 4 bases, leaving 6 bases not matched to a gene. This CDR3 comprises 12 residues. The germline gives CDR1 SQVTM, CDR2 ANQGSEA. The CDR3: CSGGRQGETQYF. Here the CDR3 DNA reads TGCAGCGGGGGACGACAGGGAGAGACCCAGTACTTC.

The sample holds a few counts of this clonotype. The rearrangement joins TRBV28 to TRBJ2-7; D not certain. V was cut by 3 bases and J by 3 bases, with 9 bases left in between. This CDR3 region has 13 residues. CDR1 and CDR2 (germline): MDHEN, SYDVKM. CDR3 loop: CASSFGNDYEQYF. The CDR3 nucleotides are TGTGCCAGCAGTTTTGGGAACGACTACGAGCAGTACTTC.

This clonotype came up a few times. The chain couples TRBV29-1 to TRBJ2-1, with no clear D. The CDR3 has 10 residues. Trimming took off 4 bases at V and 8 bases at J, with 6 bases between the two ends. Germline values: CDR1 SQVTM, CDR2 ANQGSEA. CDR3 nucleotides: TGCAGCGTTGGAGGCGATGAGCAGTTCTTC. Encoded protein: CSVGGDEQFF.

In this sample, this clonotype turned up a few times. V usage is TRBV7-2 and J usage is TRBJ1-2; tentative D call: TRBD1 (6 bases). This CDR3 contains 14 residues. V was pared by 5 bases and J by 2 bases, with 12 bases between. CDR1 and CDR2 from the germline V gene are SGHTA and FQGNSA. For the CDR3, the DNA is TGTGCCAGCAGCCAAAACCAGGGGAACTATGGCTACACCTTC. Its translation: CASSQNQGNYGYTF.